This T cell receptor (beta chain) was identified in a study of T-cell memory formation after mild COVID-19 (dated by TCRdb to the early 2020s). Looking at the study overall: Most TCR sequence clusters were specific to one of the two donors. Two young, previously healthy adult volunteers, one female and one male, were included in the cohort. In a couple of donors, T-cell clones that expanded and contracted after mild COVID-19 were followed by sequencing TCRalpha and TCRbeta repertoires longitudinally. General study outcomes and caveats: The detection of some responding clones in pre-infection memory suggests that pre-existing cross-reactive memory T cells joined the SARS-CoV-2 response. Contracting CD4+ clones were found mainly in CM and EM memory subsets, while CD8+ clones were enriched in EMRA. SARS-CoV-2 specificity of the second-wave clones peaking on day 37 was not confirmed. The study covered only two mild cases, and larger cohorts including severe cases with pre-infection samples were considered necessary. Clones contracting from day 15 to 85 had balanced CD4/CD8 phenotypes, while a second wave expanding from day 15 to 37 was biased towards CD4+.

This clonotype was counted ten times or more. The antigen this receptor binds is unknown. Base qualities are missing; no much larger clone stands one base away. Ficoll-Paque density gradient centrifugation was used to isolate PBMCs. The reads were generated on an Illumina NovaSeq 6000. cDNA libraries for TCRalpha and TCRbeta were prepared by 5'RACE using constant-segment primers, with sample barcodes and unique molecular identifiers added. RNA was extracted from every sample with Trizol reagent. Library amplification was performed in two PCR steps, and a second sample barcode and Illumina TruSeq adapters were introduced in the second step. Libraries were sequenced on an Illumina NovaSeq with 2 x 150 bp paired-end reads. Regarding the original processing steps: With migec v1.2.7, reads were demultiplexed and then collapsed into UMI-guided consensus sequences. With mixcr v2.1.11, UMI consensuses were aligned to TRA and TRB V and J templates and assembled into clonotypes. Clonotypes were classified as expanded or contracted when called significant by both edgeR and NoisET, with noise models trained on biological replicates. For edgeR calls, the cutoffs were a false discovery rate-adjusted p below 0.01 and a log2 fold-change threshold of 1. As an exploratory analysis of dynamics, max-normalized trajectories of the 1000 most abundant clonotypes were examined by PCA with hierarchical clustering. Each responding clone was given a CD4 or CD8 phenotype based on the CD4+ and CD8+ repertoires, which had been sequenced separately. TCRdb reanalyzed the raw reads on its own, using fastp at Q25 for trimming and MiXCR for clone calling, and kept in-frame beta chains. Duplicate CDR3 protein sequences are folded into a single record with the most common DNA and genes. Here the V and J calls rest on TCRdb's processing, not on the authors' analysis. This sample comprises approximately 150,000 distinct CDR3 sequences, about an eighth of them detected only once. Approximately 3.3% of the sample is in the top ten clones.

Inclusive of the bounding cysteine and phenylalanine, the CDR3 is 15 residues long. Only the CDR3 DNA stays, 45 bases, in frame from base 1. CDR1 and CDR2 are drawn from the germline V gene: SGHVS, FNYEAQ. The V end gives up 1 base and the J end 1 base, leaving 2 bases in the junction not matched to a gene. The receptor's source is a man between 18 and 35 years old who had mild COVID-19 (a few samples of this study predate the infection). The sample titles of this study are shuffled in the database, so cell type and time point are left out; the donor was told from shared clones. Sequenced material: PBMCs or a T cell subset sorted from them (not recorded which). Recombination joined TRBV7-6 with TRBJ2-3; a stretch of 7 junction bases matches TRBD2. This receptor carries the CDR3 CASSLVGGGTDTQYF. The nucleotides are TGTGCCAGCAGCTTAGTGGGGGGGGGCACAGATACGCAGTATTTT. The CDR3, completed at both ends by the reference TRBV7-6 and TRBJ2-3 genes, gives the full variable domain GAGVSQSPRYKVTKRGQDVALRCDPISGHVSLYWYRQALGQGPEFLTYFNYEAQQDKSGLPNDRFSAERPEGSISTLTIQRTEQRDSAMYRCASSLVGGGTDTQYFGPGTRLTVL.